These T cell receptor beta chains were read from a single sample in a study of T-cell reconstitution after alpha-beta-depleted transplantation in children. Each CDR3 protein gets one entry after TCRdb re-called the PCR reads with MiXCR. This table has approximately 150,000 distinct CDR3 sequences, around 8.5% appearing once. This specimen consisted of PBMCs, mostly from graft donor cells, obtained 180 days after TCRalphabeta/CD19-depleted stem cell transplant. The receptors come from a female patient aged 2-15 years who had a stem cell transplant for congenital amegakaryocytic thrombocytopenia, so the T cells may come from the graft donor. Each CDR3 is given with its conserved first and last residue. A D gene is named only where the DNA matches it firmly. Clone size is stated in some rows and not others, as once, few, many or a class when expanded.

V: TRBV20-1
D: -
J: TRBJ1-2
size: many
DNA: TGCAGTGCTTTTGACCTGAACTATGGCTACACCTTC
CDR3: CSAFDLNYGYTF

V: TRBV7-9
D: -
J: TRBJ1-2
size: many
DNA: TGTGCCAGCGAACCAGGGTTTGGGGCTAACTATGGCTACACCTTC
CDR3: CASEPGFGANYGYTF

V: TRBV29-1
D: -
J: TRBJ1-1
size: few
DNA: TGCAGCGCCCCCGACACTGAAGCTTTCTTT
CDR3: CSAPDTEAFF

V: TRBV6-1
D: -
J: TRBJ1-5
size: -
DNA: TGTGCCAGCACGGTACGGGGGGTACAGCCCCAGCATTTT
CDR3: CASTVRGVQPQHF

V: TRBV20-1
D: -
J: TRBJ2-7
size: many
DNA: TGCAGTGCTAGAGATAGTAAACAGATGGACGAGCAGTACTTC
CDR3: CSARDSKQMDEQYF

V: TRBV5-1
D: TRBD1
J: TRBJ2-2
size: many
DNA: TGCGCCAGCGGCCCCGTCAGGGGGTCGAACACCGGGGAGCTGTTTTTT
CDR3: CASGPVRGSNTGELFF

V: TRBV29-1
D: -
J: TRBJ1-2
size: -
DNA: TGCAGCCTTAACTGCGGCTACACCTTC
CDR3: CSLNCGYTF

V: TRBV11-2
D: -
J: TRBJ2-3
size: many
DNA: TGTGCCAGCAGCCCAAACGGGGCCGTAGGGGGAGATACGCAGTATTTT
CDR3: CASSPNGAVGGDTQYF

V: TRBV20-1
D: -
J: TRBJ2-7
size: many
DNA: TGCAGTGCGGTAGGACAGTTTGCGGGCGAGCAGTACTTC
CDR3: CSAVGQFAGEQYF

V: TRBV14
D: TRBD1
J: TRBJ2-1
size: -
DNA: TGTGCCAGCAGCCAAAACAGGGGGCAGGAGCAGTTCTTC
CDR3: CASSQNRGQEQFF

V: TRBV5-1
D: TRBD2
J: TRBJ2-7
size: many
DNA: TGCGCCAGCAGCTTTGTCATGACTAGCGGGAGGCCCTACGAGCAGTACTTC
CDR3: CASSFVMTSGRPYEQYF

V: TRBV14
D: TRBD1
J: TRBJ2-7
size: -
DNA: TGTGCCAGCAGCCAAGGACAGGGCCATACCTACGAGCAGTACTTC
CDR3: CASSQGQGHTYEQYF

V: TRBV24-1
D: -
J: TRBJ2-4
size: many
DNA: TGTGCCACCAGTCCAGGGTCGCGGGCCAAAAACATTCAGTACTTC
CDR3: CATSPGSRAKNIQYF

V: TRBV4-1
D: -
J: TRBJ2-2
size: many
DNA: TGCGCCAGCAGCAACCACAGGGAGAGGAATCCCGGGGAGCTGTTTTTT
CDR3: CASSNHRERNPGELFF

V: TRBV12-3/TRBV12-4
D: -
J: TRBJ2-7
size: few
DNA: TGTGCCAGCAGTTTGAGGGCAGGGAACGAGCAGTACTTC
CDR3: CASSLRAGNEQYF

V: TRBV20-1
D: -
J: TRBJ2-3
size: many
DNA: TGCAGTGCTAGTTTGACAGCACGAGATACGCAGTATTTT
CDR3: CSASLTARDTQYF

V: TRBV24-1
D: -
J: TRBJ1-5
size: -
DNA: TGTGCCACCAGTGCCACAGACTTCAATCAGCCCCAGCATTTT
CDR3: CATSATDFNQPQHF

V: TRBV30
D: TRBD1
J: TRBJ1-2
size: few
DNA: TGTGCCTGCACTGGGGCGGACAGGGTTCAATCCTACACCTTC
CDR3: CACTGADRVQSYTF

V: TRBV9
D: TRBD2
J: TRBJ2-3
size: many
DNA: TGTGCCAGCAGCGTAGCGGGGGGGCCCCCAGATACGCAGTATTTT
CDR3: CASSVAGGPPDTQYF

V: TRBV28
D: -
J: TRBJ1-2
size: many
DNA: TGTGCCAGCAGTTTGTCGGACGAGGGCTACACCTTC
CDR3: CASSLSDEGYTF

V: TRBV12-3/TRBV12-4
D: TRBD2
J: TRBJ2-3
size: few
DNA: TGTGCCAGCAGTTTATCATCTAGCGGCCCCGATACGCAGTATTTT
CDR3: CASSLSSSGPDTQYF

V: TRBV28
D: -
J: TRBJ2-7
size: -
DNA: TGTGCCAGCAGTTTGCGGGCAGAACCGACCTACGAGCAGTACTTC
CDR3: CASSLRAEPTYEQYF

V: TRBV27
D: -
J: TRBJ2-3
size: many
DNA: TGTGCCAGCGGAAAACTCACAGATACGCAGTATTTT
CDR3: CASGKLTDTQYF

V: TRBV12-3/TRBV12-4
D: TRBD1
J: TRBJ2-5
size: -
DNA: TGTGCCAACAGTTTCGGGACAGGAGCTGTGGAGACCCAGTACTTC
CDR3: CANSFGTGAVETQYF

V: TRBV20-1
D: -
J: TRBJ1-2
size: few
DNA: TGCAGTGCTCCCGAATATAGACCCCCTTCGGGGGGCTACACCTTC
CDR3: CSAPEYRPPSGGYTF

V: TRBV14
D: -
J: TRBJ1-3
size: -
DNA: TGTGCCAGCAGCCAAGTTCCCGGAAACACCATATATTTT
CDR3: CASSQVPGNTIYF

V: TRBV20-1
D: TRBD2
J: TRBJ2-1
size: -
DNA: TGCAGTGCTAGCGGGAGGGTGTCCTACAATGAGCAGTTCTTC
CDR3: CSASGRVSYNEQFF

V: TRBV14
D: -
J: TRBJ2-1
size: many
DNA: TGTGCCAGCAGCCAAGTCCGCGCAGGGGAGCAGTTCTTC
CDR3: CASSQVRAGEQFF

V: TRBV11-3
D: -
J: TRBJ2-2
size: few
DNA: TGTGCCAGCAGCTTAGATGGCCACTCCGGGGAGCTGTTTTTT
CDR3: CASSLDGHSGELFF

V: TRBV6-1
D: -
J: TRBJ1-2
size: few
DNA: TGTGCCAGCAGGCTGGACAGAAACTATGGCTACACCTTC
CDR3: CASRLDRNYGYTF

V: TRBV7-8
D: -
J: TRBJ1-2
size: many
DNA: TGTGCCAGCAGCGTAGGAACAGGCACCTATGGCTACACCTTC
CDR3: CASSVGTGTYGYTF

V: TRBV10-1
D: -
J: TRBJ1-3
size: few
DNA: TGCGCCAGCAGTGCTTCGGGGAACTCTGGAAACACCATATATTTT
CDR3: CASSASGNSGNTIYF

V: TRBV20-1
D: TRBD2
J: TRBJ2-2
size: many
DNA: TGCAGTGCACAGAGCGGGGGGACAACCGGGGAGCTGTTTTTT
CDR3: CSAQSGGTTGELFF

V: TRBV5-1
D: TRBD2
J: TRBJ2-1
size: many
DNA: TGCGCCAGCAGTACCGTTGGACTAGCGGGAAATGAGCAGTTCTTC
CDR3: CASSTVGLAGNEQFF

V: TRBV5-1
D: -
J: TRBJ2-2
size: few
DNA: TGCGCCAGCAGCTTCTCAGGGGTCCTTGAGGCCGGGGAGCTGTTTTTT
CDR3: CASSFSGVLEAGELFF

V: TRBV6-2/TRBV6-3
D: TRBD2
J: TRBJ2-1
size: many
DNA: TGTGCCAGCAGTTACATGGCTAGCGGGTACAATGAGCAGTTCTTC
CDR3: CASSYMASGYNEQFF

V: TRBV12-3/TRBV12-4
D: -
J: TRBJ1-5
size: -
DNA: TGTGCCAGCAGTTATATGGTAGACCAGCCCCAGCATTTT
CDR3: CASSYMVDQPQHF

V: TRBV12-3/TRBV12-4
D: -
J: TRBJ2-3
size: many
DNA: TGTGCCAGCAGGAGCGTTGATACGCAGTATTTT
CDR3: CASRSVDTQYF